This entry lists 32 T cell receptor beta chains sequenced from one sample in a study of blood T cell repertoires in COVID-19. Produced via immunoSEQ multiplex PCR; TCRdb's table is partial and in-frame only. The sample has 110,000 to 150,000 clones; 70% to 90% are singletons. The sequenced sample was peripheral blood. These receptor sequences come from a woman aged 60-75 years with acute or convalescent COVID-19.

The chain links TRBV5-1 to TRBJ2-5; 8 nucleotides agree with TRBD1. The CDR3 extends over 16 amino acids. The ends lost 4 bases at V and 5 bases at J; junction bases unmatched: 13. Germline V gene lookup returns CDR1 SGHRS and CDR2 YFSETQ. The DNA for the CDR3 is TGCGCCAGCAGCCCCTACCCGACAGGGGTGGGGGAGACCCAGTACTTC. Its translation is CASSPYPTGVGETQYF.

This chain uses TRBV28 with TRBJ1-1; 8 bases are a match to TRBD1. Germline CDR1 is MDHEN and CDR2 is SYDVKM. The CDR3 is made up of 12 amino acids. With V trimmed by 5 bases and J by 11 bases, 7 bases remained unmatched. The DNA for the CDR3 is TGTGCCAGCAGTGCCAGGGGGCGCGGGGCTTTCTTT. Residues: CASSARGRGAFF.

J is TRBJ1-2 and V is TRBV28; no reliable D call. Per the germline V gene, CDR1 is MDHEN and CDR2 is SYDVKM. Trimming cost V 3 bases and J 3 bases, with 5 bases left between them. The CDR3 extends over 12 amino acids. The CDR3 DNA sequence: TGTGCCAGCAGTTTGGCATACTATGGCTACACCTTC. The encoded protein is CASSLAYYGYTF.

CDR3 in DNA: TGTGCCATCTCGGACATTAACACCGGGGAGCTGTTTTTT. Its translation is CAISDINTGELFF. The chain carries TRBV24-1 and TRBJ2-2; maybe TRBD1 (5 bases). Trimming shortened V by 11 bases and J by 2 bases, and 11 bases separated the two germline ends. Germline CDR1 and CDR2: KGHDR and SFDVKD. The CDR3 is 13 residues long.

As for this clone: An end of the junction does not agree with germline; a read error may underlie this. CDR3 in DNA: TGTGCCAGCAGCACGTCCGGGAGGAACCCTGAAGCTTTCTTT. Protein product: CASSTSGRNPEAFF. V is TRBV7-3 and J is TRBJ1-1, with D unresolved. The CDR3 has 14 amino acids. In germline, CDR1 is SGHTA, CDR2 FQGTGA. Using reference TRBV7-3 and TRBJ1-1 for the parts outside the CDR3, the full variable domain is GAGVSQTPSNKVTEKGKYVELRCDPISGHTALYWYRQSLGQGPEFLIYFQGTGAADDSGLPNDRFFAVRPEGSVSTLKIQRTERGDSAVYLCASSTSGRNPEAFFGQGTRLTVV.

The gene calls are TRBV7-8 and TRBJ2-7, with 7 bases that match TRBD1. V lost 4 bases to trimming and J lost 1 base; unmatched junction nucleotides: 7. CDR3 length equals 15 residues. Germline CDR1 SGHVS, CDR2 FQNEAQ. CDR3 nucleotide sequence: TGTGCCAGCAGCTGGAACCGGGACAGTTCCTACGAGCAGTACTTC. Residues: CASSWNRDSSYEQYF.

CDR3 nucleotide sequence: TGCGCCAGCAGCCAAGATGGACTAGTTAGGAATGAGCAGTTCTTC. It yields the protein CASSQDGLVRNEQFF. This chain links TRBV4-3 with TRBJ2-1; 7 bases are shared with TRBD2. Germline values: CDR1 LGHNA, CDR2 YSLEER. This CDR3 comprises 15 residues. J was trimmed by 7 bases and V by 0 bases; bases with no gene match: 6.

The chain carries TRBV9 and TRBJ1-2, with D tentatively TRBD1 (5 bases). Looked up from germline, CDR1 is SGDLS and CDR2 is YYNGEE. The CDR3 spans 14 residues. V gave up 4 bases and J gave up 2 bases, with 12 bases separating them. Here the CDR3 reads CASSWGRRNYGYTF. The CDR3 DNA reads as TGTGCCAGCAGCTGGGGCAGGAGAAACTATGGCTACACCTTC.

Here the CDR3 DNA reads TGTGCCAGCAGCTTAGAGGCCAATCAGCCCCAGCATTTT. Amino acid sequence: CASSLEANQPQHF. This rearrangement joins TRBV7-3 to TRBJ1-5; D unclear. V lost 2 bases to trimming and J lost 3 bases, with 5 bases between them. Germline CDR1 SGHTA, CDR2 FQGTGA. The CDR3 extends over 13 amino acids.

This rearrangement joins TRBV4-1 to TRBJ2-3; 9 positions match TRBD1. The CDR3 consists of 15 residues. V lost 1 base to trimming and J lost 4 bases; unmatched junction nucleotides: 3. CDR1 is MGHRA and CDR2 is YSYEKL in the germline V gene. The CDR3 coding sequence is TGCGCCAGCAGCCAAGGGGACAGGGCCGCAGATACGCAGTATTTT. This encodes CASSQGDRAADTQYF.

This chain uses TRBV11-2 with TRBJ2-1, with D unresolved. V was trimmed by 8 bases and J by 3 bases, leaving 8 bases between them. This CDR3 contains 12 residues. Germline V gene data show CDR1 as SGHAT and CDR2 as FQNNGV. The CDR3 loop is CASASNYNEQFF. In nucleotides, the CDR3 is TGTGCCAGCGCCAGTAACTACAATGAGCAGTTCTTC.

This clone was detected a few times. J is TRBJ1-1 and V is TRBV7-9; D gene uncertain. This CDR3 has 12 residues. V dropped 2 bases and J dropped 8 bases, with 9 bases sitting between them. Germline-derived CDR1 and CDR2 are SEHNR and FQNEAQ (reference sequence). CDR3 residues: CASSLRQAEAFF. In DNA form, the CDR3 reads TGTGCCAGCAGCTTACGCCAGGCCGAAGCTTTCTTT.

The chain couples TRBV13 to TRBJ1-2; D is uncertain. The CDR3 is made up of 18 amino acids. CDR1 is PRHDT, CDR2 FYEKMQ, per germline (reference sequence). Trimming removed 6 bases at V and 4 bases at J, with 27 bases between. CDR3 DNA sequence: TGTGCCAGCAGTAGGAGTTCGTCCTGGCCAAAAAAAATCTATGGCTACACCTTC. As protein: CASSRSSSWPKKIYGYTF. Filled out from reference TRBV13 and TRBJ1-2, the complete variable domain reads AAGVIQSPRHLIKEKRETATLKCYPIPRHDTVYWYQQGPGQDPQFLISFYEKMQSDKGSIPDRFSAQQFSDYHSELNMSSLELGDSALYFCASSRSSSWPKKIYGYTFGSGTRLTVV.

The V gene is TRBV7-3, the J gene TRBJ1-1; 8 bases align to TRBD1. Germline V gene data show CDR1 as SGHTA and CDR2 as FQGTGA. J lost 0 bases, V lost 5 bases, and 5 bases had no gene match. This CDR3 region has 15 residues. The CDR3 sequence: CASSLRQGMNTEAFF. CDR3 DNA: TGTGCCAGCAGCCTCAGACAGGGGATGAACACTGAAGCTTTCTTT.

CDR3 loop: CASSSNRGVETGELFF. In DNA form, the CDR3 reads TGTGCCAGCAGTTCCAACAGGGGGGTAGAAACCGGGGAGCTGTTTTTT. This sequence joins TRBV6-6 and TRBJ2-2; 8 bases are a match to TRBD1. V lost 4 bases and J lost 5; bases outside the gene matches: 9. The CDR3 has 16 amino acids. The V gene's germline CDR1 is MNHNY and CDR2 SVGAGI (reference sequence).

CDR3 coding DNA: TGTGCCAGCAGTTTGTGGACAGGGATTGCCTATGGTGGCTACACCTTC. This sequence encodes CASSLWTGIAYGGYTF. The gene calls are TRBV28 and TRBJ1-2; 8 bases align to TRBD1. The CDR3 contains 16 residues. Germline V gene sequence: CDR1 MDHEN, CDR2 SYDVKM. J was trimmed by 7 bases and V by 3 bases; bases with no gene match: 13.

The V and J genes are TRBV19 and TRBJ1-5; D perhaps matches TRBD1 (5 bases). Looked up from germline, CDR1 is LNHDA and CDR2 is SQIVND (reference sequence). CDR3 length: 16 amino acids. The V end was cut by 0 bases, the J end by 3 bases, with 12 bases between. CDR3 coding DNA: TGTGCCAGTAGTATAGATCTCAGACAGAACAATCAGCCCCAGCATTTT. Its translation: CASSIDLRQNNQPQHF.

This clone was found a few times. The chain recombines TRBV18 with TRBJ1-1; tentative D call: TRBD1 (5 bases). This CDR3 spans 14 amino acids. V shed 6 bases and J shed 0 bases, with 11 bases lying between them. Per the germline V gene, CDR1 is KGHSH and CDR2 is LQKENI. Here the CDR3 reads CASSRGGVNTEAFF. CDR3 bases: TGTGCCAGCTCGAGGGGCGGGGTGAACACTGAAGCTTTCTTT.

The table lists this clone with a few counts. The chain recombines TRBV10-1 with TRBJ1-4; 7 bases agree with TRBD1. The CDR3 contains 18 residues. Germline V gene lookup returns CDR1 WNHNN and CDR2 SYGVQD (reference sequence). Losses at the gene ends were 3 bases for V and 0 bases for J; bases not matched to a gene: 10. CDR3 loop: CASSEMRQGIATNEKLFF. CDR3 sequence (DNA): TGCGCCAGCAGTGAAATGCGACAGGGAATCGCAACTAATGAAAAACTGTTTTTT.

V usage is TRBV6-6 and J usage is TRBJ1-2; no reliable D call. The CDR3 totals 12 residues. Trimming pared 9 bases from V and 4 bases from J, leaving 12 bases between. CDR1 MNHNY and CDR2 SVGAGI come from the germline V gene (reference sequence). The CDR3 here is CASGGLLYGYTF. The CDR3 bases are TGTGCCAGTGGAGGGCTACTCTATGGCTACACCTTC.

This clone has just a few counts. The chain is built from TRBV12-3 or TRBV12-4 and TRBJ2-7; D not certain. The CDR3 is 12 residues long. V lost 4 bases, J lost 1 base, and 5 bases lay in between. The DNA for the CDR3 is TGTGCCAGCAGTTACGGTTCCTACGAGCAGTACTTC. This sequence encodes CASSYGSYEQYF.

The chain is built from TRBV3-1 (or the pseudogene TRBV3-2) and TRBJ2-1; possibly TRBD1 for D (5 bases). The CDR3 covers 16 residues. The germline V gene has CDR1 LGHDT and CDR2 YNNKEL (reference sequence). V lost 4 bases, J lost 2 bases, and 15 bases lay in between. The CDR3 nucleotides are TGTGCCAGCAGCCTACGTCTAGGGGCGGCCTACAATGAGCAGTTCTTC. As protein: CASSLRLGAAYNEQFF.

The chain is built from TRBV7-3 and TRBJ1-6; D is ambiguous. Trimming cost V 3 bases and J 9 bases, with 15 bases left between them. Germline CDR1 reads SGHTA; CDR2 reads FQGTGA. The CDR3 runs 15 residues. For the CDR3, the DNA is TGTGCCAGCAGCTTGGGGAGGATCAATACTTCACCCCTCCACTTT. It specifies CASSLGRINTSPLHF.

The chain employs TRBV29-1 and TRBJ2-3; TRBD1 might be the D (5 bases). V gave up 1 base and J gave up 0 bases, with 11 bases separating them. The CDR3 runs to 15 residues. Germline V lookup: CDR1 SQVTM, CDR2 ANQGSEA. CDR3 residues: CSVEGGRASTDTQYF. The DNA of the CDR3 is TGCAGCGTTGAAGGGGGCAGGGCTAGCACAGATACGCAGTATTTT.

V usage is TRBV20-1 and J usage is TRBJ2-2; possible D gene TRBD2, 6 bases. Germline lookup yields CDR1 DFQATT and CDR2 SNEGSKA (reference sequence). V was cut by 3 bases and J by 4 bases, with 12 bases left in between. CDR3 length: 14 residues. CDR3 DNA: TGCAGTGCTAGTTTCGGGGACTTCACCGGGGAGCTGTTTTTT. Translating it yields CSASFGDFTGELFF.

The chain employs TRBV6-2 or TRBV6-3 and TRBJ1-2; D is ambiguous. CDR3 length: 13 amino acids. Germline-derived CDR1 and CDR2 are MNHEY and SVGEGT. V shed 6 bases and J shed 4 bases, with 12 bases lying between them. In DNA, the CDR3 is TGTGCCAGCAGCCCTGACGAGCGCTATGGCTACACCTTC. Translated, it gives CASSPDERYGYTF.

The CDR3 nucleotides are TGTGCCAGCAGCTTACGGTGGCAGGGTAACACTGAAGCTTTCTTT. Its translation: CASSLRWQGNTEAFF. V and J are TRBV27 and TRBJ1-1, with D possibly being TRBD1 (5 bases). Deletions cut 6 bases from V and 2 bases from J, with 16 bases between. This CDR3 has 15 residues. Germline V gene lookup returns CDR1 MNHEY and CDR2 SMNVEV (reference sequence).

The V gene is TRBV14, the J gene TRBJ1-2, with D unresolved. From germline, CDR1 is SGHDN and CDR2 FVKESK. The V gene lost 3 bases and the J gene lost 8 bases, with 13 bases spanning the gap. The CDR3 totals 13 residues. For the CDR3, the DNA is TGTGCCAGCAGCCAGAGGCCGGTCAGCGGCTACACCTTC. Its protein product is CASSQRPVSGYTF. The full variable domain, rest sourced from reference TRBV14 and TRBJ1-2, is EAGVTQFPSHSVIEKGQTVTLRCDPISGHDNLYWYRRVMGKEIKFLLHFVKESKQDESGMPNNRFLAERTGGTYSTLKVQPAELEDSGVYFCASSQRPVSGYTFGSGTRLTVV.

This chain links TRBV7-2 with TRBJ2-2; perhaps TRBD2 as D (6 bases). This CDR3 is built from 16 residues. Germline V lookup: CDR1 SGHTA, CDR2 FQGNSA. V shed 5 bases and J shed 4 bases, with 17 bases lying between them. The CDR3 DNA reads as TGTGCCAGCAGCCCAGCGCCGGCGCGGGGCACCGGGGAGCTGTTTTTT. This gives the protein CASSPAPARGTGELFF.

The CDR3 sequence is CASSQGQGLETQYF. CDR3 in DNA: TGCGCCAGCAGCCAGGGACAGGGTCTTGAGACCCAGTACTTC. The chain joins TRBV5-1 to TRBJ2-5, with 9 positions matching TRBD1. Germline CDR1 is SGHRS and CDR2 is YFSETQ. V trimming: 4 bases; J trimming: 5 bases; junction bases outside the gene matches: 6. The CDR3 has 14 amino acids.

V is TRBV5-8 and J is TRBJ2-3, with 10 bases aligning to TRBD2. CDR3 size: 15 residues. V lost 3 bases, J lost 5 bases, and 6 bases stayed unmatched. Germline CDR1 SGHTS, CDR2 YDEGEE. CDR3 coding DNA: TGTGCCAGCAGCTCTACTAGCGGGGTAATAGATACGCAGTATTTT. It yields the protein CASSSTSGVIDTQYF.

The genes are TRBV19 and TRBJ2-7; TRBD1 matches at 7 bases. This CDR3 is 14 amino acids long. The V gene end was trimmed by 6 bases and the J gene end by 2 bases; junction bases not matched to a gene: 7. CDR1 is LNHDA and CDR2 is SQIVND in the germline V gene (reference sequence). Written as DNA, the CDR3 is TGTGCCAGTAGCCCAAACAGGGGAACCTACGAGCAGTACTTC. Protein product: CASSPNRGTYEQYF. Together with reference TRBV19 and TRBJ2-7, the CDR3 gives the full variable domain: DGGITQSPKYLFRKEGQNVTLSCEQNLNHDAMYWYRQDPGQGLRLIYYSQIVNDFQKGDIAEGYSVSREKKESFPLTVTSAQKNPTAFYLCASSPNRGTYEQYFGPGTRLTVT.